This TCR beta chain was identified during a study of cytomegalovirus exposure and HLA in healthy donors. Study findings and constraints: Another analysis was done later, and it associated around 15,000 TCR beta sequences with HLA alleles at 0.05 false discovery rate.

Turning to this clone: Its antigen remains unidentified.

Amplification used 60 Vbeta primers and 13 Jbeta primers. Here immunoSEQ multiplex PCR was the method, and the copy in TCRdb shows in-frame clones only, minus some. Here the sample spans around 80,000 clones, 70% to 85% being singletons. Germline CDR1 is ENHRY and CDR2 is SYGVKD. The CDR3 extends over 14 amino acids. V was clipped by 0 bases and J by 5 bases; unmatched bases: 3. This clonotype was sampled from a man aged 40-49 years in good health and CMV-seropositive. The chain couples TRBV10-3 to TRBJ2-5; 7 bases agree with TRBD1. The sample was PBMCs. The CDR3 sequence is CAISESSRGETQYF. For the CDR3, the DNA is TGTGCCATCAGTGAGTCTAGCAGGGGGGAGACCCAGTACTTC.